In its sample, the clone carrying this T cell receptor beta chain was seen a few times. As the sequencing template, cDNA was produced by extracting RNA and reverse transcribing it. Profiling relied on immunoSEQ multiplex PCR, and the TCRdb table lists in-frame clones only, not all of them. The repertoire holds a few hundred thousand clones, with roughly two thirds as singletons. The record originates from a study of CD8+ T cells in alopecia areata. On the study more broadly: Administration of oral tofacitinib to treated patients was at 5 to 10 mg twice daily.

This CDR3 has 13 residues. Per germline, CDR1 GTSNPN and CDR2 SVGIG (reference sequence). Trimming shortened V by 2 bases and J by 8 bases, and 14 bases separated the two germline ends. Sorting of PBMCs yielded the CD4+ and CD8+ T cells. This specimen consisted of CD4+ T cells sorted from blood, obtained at week 0. This TCR was sampled from a human donor with alopecia areata. The chain joins TRBV30 to TRBJ2-3; D might be TRBD1 or TRBD2, each matching 5 bases. The CDR3 loop reads CAWSRGVSGTQYF. In DNA, the CDR3 is TGTGCCTGGAGTCGAGGGGTTTCCGGTACGCAGTATTTT.